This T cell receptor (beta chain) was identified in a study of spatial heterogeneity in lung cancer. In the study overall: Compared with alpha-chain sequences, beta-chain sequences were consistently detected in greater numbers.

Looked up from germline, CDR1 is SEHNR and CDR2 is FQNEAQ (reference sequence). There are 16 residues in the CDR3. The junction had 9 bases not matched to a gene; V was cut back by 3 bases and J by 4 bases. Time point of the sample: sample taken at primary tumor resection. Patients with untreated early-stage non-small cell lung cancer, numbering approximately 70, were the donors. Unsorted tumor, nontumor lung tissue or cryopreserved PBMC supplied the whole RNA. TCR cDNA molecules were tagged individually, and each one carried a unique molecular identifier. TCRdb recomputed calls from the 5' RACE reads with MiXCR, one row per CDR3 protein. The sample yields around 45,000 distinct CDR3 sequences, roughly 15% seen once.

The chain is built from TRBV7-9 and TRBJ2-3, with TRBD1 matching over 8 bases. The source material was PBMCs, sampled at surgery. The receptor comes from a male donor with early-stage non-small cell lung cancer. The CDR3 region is CASSFDGRGRSDTQYF. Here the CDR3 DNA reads TGTGCCAGCAGCTTTGATGGCAGGGGGCGTTCAGATACGCAGTATTTT.